Below are 27 T cell receptor beta chains sequenced from a single sample in a study of low-dose radiotherapy and immunotherapy resistance in tumors. First-strand cDNA used TRAV- and TRBV-specific primers, covering alpha and beta chains. TCR amplification ran 15 to 20 PCR cycles using constant-region and V-primer adapter primers. MiXCR, applied by TCRdb to the reads, yields one record per CDR3 protein. The data contain tens of thousands of distinct CDR3 sequences, around 32% of them singletons. Time point of the sample: before trial treatment. The sequenced sample was PBMCs, obtained before treatment. These TCRs come from a female donor with ovarian cancer.

This clonotype appeared many times. V usage is TRBV20-1 and J usage is TRBJ2-7; no clear D gene. CDR1 and CDR2 from the germline V gene are DFQATT and SNEGSKA (reference sequence). The CDR3 is 14 residues long. With 0 bases removed from V and 9 bases from J, the gap between germline ends came to 18 bases. CDR3 region: CSARDPLSIGVQYF. CDR3 coding DNA: TGCAGTGCTAGAGATCCCCTGTCGATAGGTGTGCAGTACTTC.

This clonotype was picked up many times. This rearrangement joins TRBV29-1 to TRBJ1-4; D remains ambiguous. From germline, CDR1 is SQVTM and CDR2 ANQGSEA. This CDR3 is 14 amino acids long. The ends were cut back, 6 bases at V and 0 bases at J, with 11 bases in the middle. The CDR3, as DNA: TGCAGCGTCCGAGTAGACGCAACTAATGAAAAACTGTTTTTT. This sequence encodes CSVRVDATNEKLFF. Complete variable domain (other parts from reference TRBV29-1 and TRBJ1-4): SAVISQKPSRDICQRGTSLTIQCQVDSQVTMMFWYRQQPGQSLTLIATANQGSEATYESGFVIDKFPISRPNLTFSTLTVSNMSPEDSSIYLCSVRVDATNEKLFFGSGTQLSVL.

V and J are TRBV4-2 and TRBJ2-5; 8 nucleotides agree with TRBD2. After removal of 4 bases from V and 1 base from J, the junction contained 14 bases not matched to a gene. This CDR3 has 18 amino acids. CDR1 is LGHNA, CDR2 YNFKEQ, per germline. The DNA for the CDR3 is TGTGCCAGCAGCCCCCAGGGAGCGGGGGCCCGTAGCCAAGAGACCCAGTACTTC. Its protein is CASSPQGAGARSQETQYF.

The sample holds one count of this clonotype. No DNA is shown, since the ends of the CDR3 on it are uncertain; the CDR3 is the one TCRdb lists. This chain uses TRBV6-7 with TRBJ2-2; the table's D call TRBD1 went unverified against the DNA. TRBV6-7 is an ORF for which the function is uncertain. The CDR3 numbers 16 amino acids, ends counted. CDR3 region: CASRKEMSLTGELFFF.

This chain connects TRBV5-4 to TRBJ1-2; 9 nucleotides match TRBD1. Germline loops: CDR1 SGHNT, CDR2 YYREEE (reference sequence). The trim removed 4 bases at V and 5 bases at J, leaving 3 bases unmatched. This CDR3 has 13 amino acids. The CDR3 bases are TGTGCCAGCAGCGCAGGACAGGGGTATGGCTACACCTTC. This translates into CASSAGQGYGYTF.

The chain employs TRBV6-2 or TRBV6-3 and TRBJ2-5; D uncertain. CDR1 and CDR2 from the germline V gene are MNHEY and SVGEGT. Trimming removed 2 bases at V and 0 bases at J, with 10 bases between. CDR3 length: 15 amino acids. The CDR3 coding sequence is TGTGCCAGCAGTTACGGGGTCTGGCACCAAGAGACCCAGTACTTC. Amino acid sequence: CASSYGVWHQETQYF.

This clonotype was recorded at least ten times. The V call is TRBV20-1, the J call TRBJ2-1; no clear D. Germline V gene data show CDR1 as DFQATT and CDR2 as SNEGSKA (reference sequence). Trimming took off 0 bases at V and 0 bases at J, with 12 bases between the two ends. The CDR3 contains 16 residues. In DNA form, the CDR3 reads TGCAGTGCTAGAGATCATGGGATGATCTCCTACAATGAGCAGTTCTTC. Amino acid sequence: CSARDHGMISYNEQFF.

This clonotype was counted between two and nine times. The V gene is TRBV20-1, the J gene TRBJ1-6, with D possibly TRBD1 on 5 matching bases. The CDR3 is 13 amino acids. The V end was cut by 3 bases, the J end by 7 bases, with 10 bases between. Germline values: CDR1 DFQATT, CDR2 SNEGSKA (reference sequence). CDR3: CSARGPTNSPLHF. CDR3 nucleotide sequence: TGCAGTGCTAGGGGACCGACAAATTCACCCCTCCACTTT.

This clonotype was detected only a few times. CDR3 amino acids: CASSFQGIANYGYTF. The CDR3 nucleotides are TGTGCCAGCAGCTTCCAGGGGATCGCAAACTATGGCTACACCTTC. The genes are TRBV5-4 and TRBJ1-2; the D gene is possibly TRBD1 (6 bases). Germline assignment: CDR1 SGHNT and CDR2 YYREEE (reference sequence). CDR3 size: 15 residues. Trimming removed 2 bases from V and 2 bases from J, with 13 bases in between.

V usage is TRBV5-1 and J usage is TRBJ2-7, with a weak D call TRBD1 (5 bases). Trimming removed 0 bases at V and 2 bases at J, with 9 bases between. Germline V gene data show CDR1 as SGHRS and CDR2 as YFSETQ. The CDR3 is 14 residues long. The CDR3 nucleotides are TGCGCCAGCAGCTTGGAGGGCAGGGCCTACGAGCAGTACTTC. It encodes CASSLEGRAYEQYF.

This clonotype was counted ten times or more. V gene TRBV2 combines with J gene TRBJ1-1, with D possibly being TRBD1 (5 bases). This CDR3 is 17 amino acids long. V was pared by 6 bases and J by 3 bases, with 23 bases between. Looked up from germline, CDR1 is SNHLY and CDR2 is FYNNEI. CDR3 nucleotide sequence: TGTGCCAGCAGGGAACACGGGGCAGGGACGCGGTACACTGAAGCTTTCTTT. Its translation: CASREHGAGTRYTEAFF.

This clonotype has at least ten counts. The chain links TRBV7-9 to TRBJ2-5; a possible D gene is TRBD1 (7 bases). The CDR3 consists of 14 residues. CDR1 and CDR2 from the germline V gene are SEHNR and FQNEAQ (reference sequence). Trimming shortened V by 5 bases and J by 4 bases, and 14 bases separated the two germline ends. CDR3 DNA: TGTGCCAGCAGCGCACGACAGGGAGGAGAGACCCAGTACTTC. Encoded protein: CASSARQGGETQYF.

This clonotype was counted many times. The CDR3 nucleotides read TGCAGTGCTAGCAGTCTCCAGTACTTC. Protein sequence: CSASSLQYF. The rearrangement joins TRBV20-1 to TRBJ2-5; the D is unclear. The CDR3 contains 9 residues. The V end lost 3 bases, the J end lost 10 bases, and 6 bases lay between the germline ends. Per germline, CDR1 DFQATT and CDR2 SNEGSKA (reference sequence).

This clonotype came up many times. J is TRBJ1-5 and V is TRBV6-6; D remains ambiguous. The V gene lost 4 bases and the J gene lost 0 bases, with 7 bases spanning the gap. CDR3 length: 14 amino acids. The germline V gene has CDR1 MNHNY and CDR2 SVGAGI (reference sequence). The CDR3: CASSLRASNQPQHF. The CDR3 DNA reads as TGTGCCAGCAGTTTGAGGGCTAGCAATCAGCCCCAGCATTTT.

This clonotype was detected ten times or more. This chain links TRBV6-2 or TRBV6-3 with TRBJ2-6; D remains ambiguous. CDR3 size: 20 residues. In germline, CDR1 is MNHEY, CDR2 SVGEGT. Deletions cut 6 bases from V and 0 bases from J, with 24 bases between. For the CDR3, the DNA is TGTGCCAGCAGACCGACAAGTGACACCTTCACAAGCTCTGGGGCCAACGTCCTGACTTTC. Residues: CASRPTSDTFTSSGANVLTF.

The J gene is TRBJ2-7, the V gene TRBV30; D is ambiguous. Germline values: CDR1 GTSNPN, CDR2 SVGIG (reference sequence). V lost 3 bases, J lost 3 bases, and 15 bases lay in between. This CDR3 is built from 14 residues. For the CDR3, the DNA is TGTGCCTGGAGCCCCATTACCCGTTTCTACGAGCAGTACTTC. It translates to CAWSPITRFYEQYF.

This clonotype appeared many times. The rearrangement uses TRBV9 and TRBJ2-1; TRBD2 matches 8 bases. Germline V gene data show CDR1 as SGDLS and CDR2 as YYNGEE. The CDR3 length is 17 residues. J lost 2 bases, V lost 0 bases, and 7 bases had no gene match. The chain's CDR3 is CASSVATGGATYNEQFF. The CDR3 coding sequence is TGTGCCAGCAGCGTAGCTACCGGGGGGGCCACCTACAATGAGCAGTTCTTC.

This chain links TRBV6-2 or TRBV6-3 with TRBJ1-2, with TRBD1 identical over 9 bases. Germline CDR1 is MNHEY and CDR2 is SVGEGT. Trimming cost V 8 bases and J 2 bases; bases outside gene matches: 6. The CDR3 spans 14 residues. The CDR3: CASRLQGANYGYTF. CDR3 sequence (DNA): TGTGCCAGCCGGCTACAGGGGGCAAACTATGGCTACACCTTC.

This clonotype has at least ten counts. The chain couples TRBV28 to TRBJ1-5, with D perhaps matching TRBD1 (6 bases). Germline values: CDR1 MDHEN, CDR2 SYDVKM. The ends were cut back, 2 bases at V and 2 bases at J, with 10 bases in the middle. The CDR3 is 15 residues long. The CDR3 region is CASSLKGGGNQPQHF. CDR3 DNA: TGTGCCAGCAGTTTAAAGGGGGGTGGCAATCAGCCCCAGCATTTT. Using reference TRBV28 and TRBJ1-5 for the parts outside the CDR3, the full variable domain is DVKVTQSSRYLVKRTGEKVFLECVQDMDHENMFWYRQDPGLGLRLIYFSYDVKMKEKGDIPEGYSVSREKKERFSLILESASTNQTSMYLCASSLKGGGNQPQHFGDGTRLSIL.

The genes are TRBV10-3 and TRBJ2-2; D remains ambiguous. CDR1 and CDR2 from the germline V gene are ENHRY and SYGVKD. The length of the CDR3 is 12 residues. The V gene lost 10 bases and the J gene lost 6 bases, with 12 bases spanning the gap. The CDR3 sequence: CATHALAGELFF. DNA for the CDR3: TGTGCCACCCACGCCTTAGCCGGGGAGCTGTTTTTT.

The chain links TRBV5-1 to TRBJ2-1, with TRBD2 matching 8 bases. The CDR3 length is 19 residues. V was pared by 5 bases and J by 4 bases, with 20 bases of the junction left unmatched. From germline, CDR1 is SGHRS and CDR2 YFSETQ. CDR3 sequence (DNA): TGCGCCAGCAGGTTCCTCAGAGCGGGAGCTTCTCCGGATTACAATGAGCAGTTCTTC. Translating it yields CASRFLRAGASPDYNEQFF.

This clonotype was seen repeatedly, ten times or more. The V call is TRBV19, the J call TRBJ2-7; weak D call: TRBD2 (5 bases). This CDR3 is built from 13 residues. Trimming left V 2 bases short and J 6 bases short, with 11 bases between. Germline CDR1 and CDR2: LNHDA and SQIVND (reference sequence). CDR3 amino acids: CASSITGNGEQYF. CDR3 nucleotides: TGTGCCAGTAGTATAACGGGAAACGGCGAGCAGTACTTC.

Ten or more counts support this clonotype. V usage is TRBV7-6 and J usage is TRBJ2-5; no firm D call. Germline lookup yields CDR1 SGHVS and CDR2 FNYEAQ. CDR3 length: 12 amino acids. Trimming removed 1 base from V and 7 bases from J, with 7 bases in between. CDR3 coding DNA: TGTGCCAGCAGCTTAGAGGCCGCGACCCAGTACTTC. As protein: CASSLEAATQYF.

This clonotype was seen at least ten times. The gene calls are TRBV6-2 or TRBV6-3 and TRBJ2-1; D is unresolved. CDR1 and CDR2 (germline): MNHEY, SVGEGT. Deletions cut 6 bases from V and 0 bases from J, with 12 bases between. The CDR3 totals 15 residues. CDR3 nucleotide sequence: TGTGCCAGCAGACCGGATGGCAGCTCCTACAATGAGCAGTTCTTC. Translating gives CASRPDGSSYNEQFF.

The chain is built from TRBV6-5 and TRBJ2-3; D not certain. The germline V and J ends were trimmed by 0 bases and 1 base, with 8 bases remaining between them. CDR1 MNHEY and CDR2 SVGAGI come from the germline V gene. The length of the CDR3 is 15 residues. The CDR3 here is CASSYSSRRTDTQYF. DNA for the CDR3: TGTGCCAGCAGTTACTCGTCTCGGCGCACAGATACGCAGTATTTT.

The rearrangement uses TRBV5-8 and TRBJ1-5, with D possibly being TRBD1 (5 bases). The germline gives CDR1 SGHTS, CDR2 YDEGEE. V dropped 4 bases and J dropped 0 bases, with 14 bases sitting between them. CDR3 length equals 16 residues. The CDR3 region has the DNA TGTGCCAGCAGCACGCGAGTAGACAGTAGCAATCAGCCCCAGCATTTT. Protein sequence: CASSTRVDSSNQPQHF.

V usage is TRBV6-6 and J usage is TRBJ2-1; 12 bases fit TRBD2. The CDR3 consists of 14 residues. CDR1 is MNHNY, CDR2 SVGAGI, per germline (reference sequence). V gave up 4 bases and J gave up 8 bases; unmatched junction bases: 3. CDR3 protein: CASSSTSGSYEQFF. The CDR3 DNA is TGTGCCAGCAGTTCGACTAGCGGGAGCTATGAGCAGTTCTTC.